This TCR beta chain came from a study of control samples from healthy donors and cancer patients. This clone occurred once. Relative to the germline gene, one junction end is altered; a read error may explain this. The data were produced by immunoSEQ multiplex PCR, yet TCRdb's version contains in-frame clones alone and is incomplete. The sample comprises 350,000 to 450,000 clones, 90% of which are singletons, and around 6.5% rests with the top ten. This CDR3 has 19 amino acids. CDR1 SGHTA and CDR2 FQGNSA come from the germline V gene. The chain has TRBV7-2 and TRBJ1-2; 11 bases are shared with TRBD1. The sample consisted of PBMCs. The TCR comes from a man between 35 and 55 years old with head and neck cancer. The CDR3: CASNLVSWDRGTSNYGYTF. As DNA, the CDR3 is TGTGCCAGCAACTTAGTTTCTTGGGACAGGGGGACATCTAACTATGGCTACACCTTC.